This is a list of T cell receptor beta chains from one sample in a study of identical twins. TCRdb re-derived calls from the 5' RACE reads in MiXCR, one entry per CDR3 protein. Altogether hundreds of thousands of distinct CDR3 sequences are present, approximately 13% being singletons, with the ten largest covering 1.5% to 2%. The sample was also linked to a second study, of yellow fever vaccine responses in identical twins.

The material sequenced was PBMCs. These receptors were taken from a young woman in good health. CDR3s include the opening cysteine and the closing phenylalanine or tryptophan. The order of the fields is J gene, V gene, clone size, D gene, CDR3 protein, CDR3 DNA. The D gene is left open where the match is weak. Clone size is stated in some rows and not others, as once, few, many or a class when expanded.

>TRBJ2-2|TRBV14|.|.
CASSPGSGENTGELFF
TGTGCCAGCAGCCCGGGGTCAGGGGAGAACACCGGGGAGCTGTTTTTT
>TRBJ2-2|TRBV7-9|.|.
CASSFSQGLTGELFF
TGTGCCAGCAGCTTTTCCCAGGGCCTCACCGGGGAGCTGTTTTTT
>TRBJ2-1|TRBV10-3|.|.
CAITKGAEQFF
TGTGCCATCACTAAGGGAGCTGAGCAGTTCTTC
>TRBJ2-3|TRBV6-5|few|.
CASSYLPEGDTQYF
TGTGCCAGCAGTTACTTACCTGAAGGAGATACGCAGTATTTT
>TRBJ2-1|TRBV10-3|few|TRBD2
CAISDPGLPYNEQFF
TGTGCCATCAGTGACCCGGGACTACCGTACAATGAGCAGTTCTTC
>TRBJ1-1|TRBV20-1|many|TRBD1
CSAWGQGSPLNTEAFF
TGCAGTGCTTGGGGACAGGGTTCTCCTTTGAACACTGAAGCTTTCTTT
>TRBJ2-6|TRBV5-1|few|.
CASSSRGLSGANVLTF
TGCGCCAGCAGCTCCCGGGGTCTATCTGGGGCCAACGTCCTGACTTTC
>TRBJ2-1|TRBV12-3/TRBV12-4|.|TRBD2
CASSLSHPGLAGTYSYNEQFF
TGTGCCAGCAGTTTATCCCACCCGGGACTAGCGGGTACCTACTCCTACAATGAGCAGTTCTTC
>TRBJ2-3|TRBV15|.|.
CATSSQRTTDTQYF
TGTGCCACCAGCTCTCAGAGGACCACAGATACGCAGTATTTT
>TRBJ2-2|TRBV28|few|TRBD2
CASSLIVGGTGELFF
TGTGCCAGCAGTTTAATTGTGGGAGGGACCGGGGAGCTGTTTTTT
>TRBJ1-2|TRBV14|.|.
CASSQGLTYGYTF
TGTGCCAGCAGCCAGGGACTGACCTATGGCTACACCTTC
>TRBJ1-1|TRBV6-2/TRBV6-3|.|.
CASTRGGAAFF
TGTGCCAGCACTCGCGGGGGCGCCGCTTTCTTT
>TRBJ1-5|TRBV5-1|many|.
CASSYRDSNQPQHF
TGCGCCAGCAGCTACCGGGACAGCAATCAGCCCCAGCATTTT
>TRBJ1-4|TRBV20-1|few|.
CSARDHASLATNEKLFF
TGCAGTGCTAGAGATCACGCCTCCCTAGCAACTAATGAAAAACTGTTTTTT
>TRBJ2-3|TRBV6-5|.|.
CAGGSGDTQYF
TGTGCCGGCGGGTCCGGAGATACGCAGTATTTT
>TRBJ2-3|TRBV28|few|.
CASSSGHTTTDTQYF
TGTGCCAGCAGTTCGGGCCACACTACCACAGATACGCAGTATTTT
>TRBJ2-3|TRBV24-1|few|.
CATSDWSRGELDTQYF
TGTGCCACCAGTGATTGGAGCAGGGGTGAGTTGGATACGCAGTATTTT
>TRBJ2-1|TRBV11-2|.|TRBD2
CASNSGLAGVGSYNEQFF
TGTGCCAGCAACTCCGGACTAGCGGGAGTGGGATCCTACAATGAGCAGTTCTTC
>TRBJ2-2|TRBV12-3/TRBV12-4|.|.
CASTKLPGELFF
TGTGCCAGCACCAAACTTCCCGGGGAGCTGTTTTTT
>TRBJ2-1|TRBV9|.|.
CASSSNPRAGDNEQFF
TGTGCCAGCAGCTCGAACCCCAGAGCGGGTGACAATGAGCAGTTCTTC
>TRBJ2-2|TRBV12-3/TRBV12-4|.|.
CASWASLDGGELFF
TGTGCCAGCTGGGCTAGCCTGGATGGCGGGGAGCTGTTTTTT
>TRBJ2-3|TRBV12-3/TRBV12-4|.|TRBD2
CTCSLPIKRGGPTDTQYF
TGTACCTGCAGTTTACCAATCAAGCGGGGGGGACCCACAGATACGCAGTATTTT
>TRBJ2-1|TRBV6-5|few|.
CASSYLLQGSNNEQFF
TGTGCCAGCAGTTACTTATTACAGGGTTCGAATAATGAGCAGTTCTTC
>TRBJ1-1|TRBV27|many|.
CASSPGGVNTEAFF
TGTGCCAGCAGTCCCGGAGGAGTAAACACTGAAGCTTTCTTT
>TRBJ1-1|TRBV29-1|few|.
CSGSYTEAFF
TGCAGCGGGTCTTACACTGAAGCTTTCTTT
>TRBJ1-5|TRBV5-1|.|TRBD1
CASSETGGDQPQHF
TGCGCCAGCAGCGAGACAGGGGGCGACCAGCCCCAGCATTTT
>TRBJ2-3|TRBV28|.|TRBD2
CASKLAGGTQYF
TGTGCCAGCAAACTAGCGGGAGGTACGCAGTATTTT
>TRBJ2-5|TRBV6-1|.|TRBD1
CASRSLTGQETQYF
TGTGCCAGCAGATCCCTGACAGGGCAAGAGACCCAGTACTTC
>TRBJ2-7|TRBV10-3|few|.
CAISVWGSGFVYEQYF
TGTGCCATCAGTGTTTGGGGGAGTGGGTTCGTTTACGAGCAGTACTTC
>TRBJ2-5|TRBV2|few|.
CASRDDRQETQYF
TGTGCCAGCAGGGACGACCGTCAAGAGACCCAGTACTTC
>TRBJ1-5|TRBV15|many|TRBD1
CATSSDRGQPQHF
TGTGCCACCAGCAGCGACAGGGGTCAGCCCCAGCATTTT
>TRBJ2-7|TRBV3-1|.|TRBD2
CASSQLRTGGTYEQYF
TGTGCCAGCAGCCAGCTTAGAACGGGAGGGACCTACGAGCAGTACTTC
>TRBJ2-3|TRBV20-1|few|TRBD2
CSARLAGVIDTQYF
TGCAGTGCTAGGCTAGCGGGAGTAATAGATACGCAGTATTTT
>TRBJ2-1|TRBV29-1|.|.
CSATGDTHEQFF
TGCAGCGCTACGGGTGACACCCATGAGCAGTTCTTC
>TRBJ1-1|TRBV18|.|.
CASSPGDAGLEAFF
TGTGCCAGCTCACCGGGGGACGCAGGTTTAGAAGCTTTCTTT
>TRBJ2-7|TRBV6-1|.|TRBD2
CASTEGLAGGYEQYF
TGTGCCAGCACCGAGGGACTAGCGGGAGGGTACGAGCAGTACTTC
>TRBJ2-1|TRBV6-1|.|TRBD1
CASRRTGRYNEQFF
TGTGCCAGCCGTCGGACAGGGCGGTACAATGAGCAGTTCTTC
>TRBJ2-1|TRBV6-2/TRBV6-3|.|.
CASSYVEHNEQFF
TGTGCCAGCAGTTACGTCGAGCACAATGAGCAGTTCTTC
>TRBJ1-3|TRBV12-3/TRBV12-4|few|TRBD1
CASRHRDSSGNTIYF
TGTGCCAGCAGACACCGGGACAGCTCTGGAAACACCATATATTTT
>TRBJ2-1|TRBV28|.|TRBD1
CASRLRPPGQGAYEQFF
TGTGCCAGCAGACTACGACCTCCGGGACAGGGGGCGTATGAGCAGTTCTTC
>TRBJ1-3|TRBV20-1|.|.
CSASRSSSGNTIYF
TGCAGTGCTAGTCGCAGCTCTTCTGGAAACACCATATATTTT
>TRBJ2-1|TRBV29-1|few|TRBD2
CSVPGLAGGRYNEQFF
TGCAGCGTCCCAGGGCTAGCGGGGGGACGCTACAATGAGCAGTTCTTC
>TRBJ1-4|TRBV5-1|.|TRBD1
CASSLVGQGAGEKLFF
TGCGCCAGCAGCTTGGTGGGACAGGGGGCAGGTGAAAAACTGTTTTTT
>TRBJ2-7|TRBV27|.|.
CASSWTPGGEQYF
TGTGCCAGCAGCTGGACGCCTGGGGGCGAGCAGTACTTC
>TRBJ2-2|TRBV6-4|many|.
CASSVTGNTGELFF
TGTGCCAGCAGTGTTACAGGGAACACCGGGGAGCTGTTTTTT